This entry lists 24 T cell receptor beta chains sequenced from one sample in a study of blood T cell repertoires in COVID-19. Produced via immunoSEQ multiplex PCR; TCRdb's table is partial and in-frame only. There are more than 100,000 clones in the sample; 75% to 90% occur only once, and more than 15% lies in the top ten. Sequencing was performed on peripheral blood. These receptors all come from a man between 45 and 60 years old with active or convalescent COVID-19.

The chain couples TRBV5-1 to TRBJ2-1, with 10 positions matching TRBD2. The germline V gene encodes CDR1 SGHRS and CDR2 YFSETQ. The trim removed 6 bases at V and 9 bases at J, leaving 9 bases unmatched. This CDR3 region has 14 residues. As DNA, the CDR3 is TGCGCCAGCAACCTAGCGGGAGAGCAAGCTGAGCAGTTCTTC. Encoded protein: CASNLAGEQAEQFF.

In DNA form, the CDR3 reads TGTGCCAGCAGCCCCGACGGACTTAGCACAGATACGCAGTATTTT. Residues: CASSPDGLSTDTQYF. The J gene is TRBJ2-3, the V gene TRBV3-1 (or the pseudogene TRBV3-2); a possible D gene is TRBD2 (5 bases). The CDR3 has 15 amino acids. Germline CDR1 LGHDT, CDR2 YNNKEL (reference sequence). V dropped 4 bases and J dropped 0 bases, with 11 bases sitting between them.

The J gene is TRBJ2-4, the V gene TRBV2, with 8 nucleotides matching TRBD1. Germline trimming cut 6 bases from V and 10 bases from J; bases unmatched to any gene: 14. The germline V gene encodes CDR1 SNHLY and CDR2 FYNNEI. The CDR3 is 15 residues long. CDR3 amino acids: CASRIGTGFSRIQYF. The CDR3 region has the DNA TGTGCCAGCAGGATTGGGACAGGTTTTTCCCGGATTCAGTACTTC.

The chain recombines TRBV5-1 with TRBJ2-5; 9 bases are shared with TRBD1. CDR1 is SGHRS and CDR2 is YFSETQ in the germline V gene. CDR3 length: 16 amino acids. The trim removed 0 bases at V and 0 bases at J, leaving 3 bases unmatched. The CDR3 sequence is CASSLGTGDYQETQYF. The CDR3 coding sequence is TGCGCCAGCAGCTTGGGGACAGGGGACTACCAAGAGACCCAGTACTTC.

The chain combines TRBV29-1 with TRBJ1-2; maybe TRBD1 (5 bases). V was cut by 4 bases and J by 0 bases, with 21 bases left in between. Germline assignment: CDR1 SQVTM and CDR2 ANQGSEA. The CDR3 has 17 amino acids. CDR3 DNA: TGCAGCGTTGGCAGGGAAATTGGTCGGGAGGCTAACTATGGCTACACCTTC. It specifies CSVGREIGREANYGYTF.

This chain links TRBV10-2 with TRBJ1-6, with a weak D call TRBD1 (5 bases). CDR3 length: 13 amino acids. The germline CDR1 and CDR2 sequences are WSHSY and SAAADI. V dropped 2 bases and J dropped 14 bases, with 13 bases sitting between them. CDR3 DNA: TGCGCCAGCAGTGAGGTGGAGGGGTGGTCCCTCCACTTT. Translating gives CASSEVEGWSLHF.

V usage is TRBV7-2 and J usage is TRBJ2-3; 8 bases fit TRBD2. The germline V gene encodes CDR1 SGHTA and CDR2 FQGNSA. The CDR3 is 14 amino acids. J was trimmed by 4 bases and V by 5 bases; bases with no gene match: 5. The CDR3 region is CASSRRLASDTQYF. The CDR3 nucleotides read TGTGCCAGCAGCAGGAGACTAGCGTCAGATACGCAGTATTTT.

This clone occurred once. The V call is TRBV21-1, the J call TRBJ2-1; the table names TRBD2, a call not compared with the DNA. TRBV21-1 is a pseudogene. CDR3 length equals 12 residues. The chain's CDR3 is CASSRGYGEQFF. DNA for the CDR3: TGTGCCAGCAGCCGCGGTTACGGTGAGCAGTTCTTC.

In this sample, this clone turned up once. The gene calls are TRBV21-1 and TRBJ1-5; TRBD1, the D gene given by the table, was not confirmed from the DNA. TRBV21-1 is tagged as a pseudogene. This CDR3 has 18 residues. CDR3 residues: CASSKETTGRLGNQPQHF. CDR3 sequence (DNA): TGTGCCAGCAGCAAAGAGACGACAGGGCGTTTGGGCAATCAGCCCCAGCATTTT.

The chain joins TRBV4-1 to TRBJ2-7; D ambiguous. Trimming shortened V by 4 bases and J by 4 bases, and 17 bases separated the two germline ends. Germline CDR1 is MGHRA and CDR2 is YSYEKL. The CDR3 is 15 amino acids. Here the CDR3 DNA reads TGCGCCAGCAGCCCAGCCCCTGGCGGTTTTTACGAGCAGTACTTC. Translated, it gives CASSPAPGGFYEQYF.

Points on this clone: One end of the junction does not line up with germline, which may come from a read error. The chain uses TRBV12-3 or TRBV12-4 and TRBJ1-3, with D perhaps matching TRBD1 (6 bases). The CDR3 runs 11 residues. The CDR3 protein is CASSRRTDLDF. The CDR3 nucleotides are TGTGCCAGCAGTCGCCGGACAGATCTGGATTTT.

This clone has more than one count but fewer than ten. The CDR3 nucleotides are TGTGCCAGCAGCGGAGGGTTGAACTCTGGAAACACCATATATTTT. This encodes CASSGGLNSGNTIYF. The chain has TRBV21-1 and TRBJ1-3. TRBV21-1 is deemed a pseudogene. This CDR3 region has 15 residues.

Regarding this clone: In the same sample, other DNA sequences code for this CDR3. The chain uses TRBV18 and TRBJ2-2; 7 nucleotides agree with TRBD1. The CDR3 loop spans 15 amino acids. The V gene's germline CDR1 is KGHSH and CDR2 LQKENI. Trimming cost V 5 bases and J 1 base; bases outside gene matches: 4. CDR3 residues: CASSARQGNTGELFF. For the CDR3, the DNA is TGTGCCAGCTCAGCCAGACAGGGGAACACCGGGGAGCTGTTTTTT.

This clone appeared a single time. The gene calls are TRBV28 and TRBJ2-7; possible D gene TRBD2, 6 bases. Trimming took 5 bases from V and 1 from J, leaving 12 bases between them. Germline V gene lookup returns CDR1 MDHEN and CDR2 SYDVKM. The length of the CDR3 is 14 residues. As DNA, the CDR3 is TGTGCCAGCAGTCAGCCGGGACTTTCCTACGAGCAGTACTTC. As protein: CASSQPGLSYEQYF.

V is TRBV29-1 and J is TRBJ2-7; 7 nucleotides align to TRBD1. The V and J ends lost 2 bases and 0 bases, in that order; junction bases with no gene match: 1. CDR1 SQVTM and CDR2 ANQGSEA come from the germline V gene. This CDR3 region has 13 residues. CDR3 protein: CSVERDSSYEQYF. The CDR3 DNA reads as TGCAGCGTTGAAAGGGACAGCTCCTACGAGCAGTACTTC.

V usage is TRBV7-9 and J usage is TRBJ1-5; TRBD1 agrees at 7 bases. CDR3 size: 14 residues. J gave up 9 bases and V 5 bases, and 10 bases lay outside the gene matches. Germline values: CDR1 SEHNR, CDR2 FQNEAQ (reference sequence). Here the CDR3 reads CASSKDRDISPQHF. CDR3 coding DNA: TGTGCCAGCAGCAAAGACAGGGATATTTCGCCCCAGCATTTT.

This clone has only one observation. The CDR3 loop reads CSVEGGGFVYGYTF. The CDR3 nucleotides read TGCAGCGTTGAGGGAGGGGGGTTCGTCTATGGCTACACCTTC. The J gene is TRBJ1-2, the V gene TRBV29-1; TRBD1 might be the D (6 bases). CDR1 is SQVTM, CDR2 ANQGSEA, per germline. The V and J ends lost 3 bases and 4 bases respectively, with 15 bases between them. CDR3 length: 14 amino acids.

V and J are TRBV5-6 and TRBJ2-2, with 9 bases fitting TRBD1. The trim removed 4 bases at V and 5 bases at J, leaving 6 bases unmatched. Per germline, CDR1 SGHDT and CDR2 YYEEEE. The CDR3 consists of 15 residues. The CDR3 reads CASSLGTGRTGELFF. The CDR3 nucleotides read TGTGCCAGCAGCCTAGGGACAGGGAGGACCGGGGAGCTGTTTTTT. Filled out from reference TRBV5-6 and TRBJ2-2, the complete variable domain reads DAGVTQSPTHLIKTRGQQVTLRCSPKSGHDTVSWYQQALGQGPQFIFQYYEEEERQRGNFPDRFSGHQFPNYSSELNVNALLLGDSALYLCASSLGTGRTGELFFGEGSRLTVL.

The gene calls are TRBV7-6 and TRBJ2-3, with 10 bases aligning to TRBD2. The V segment lost 4 bases and the J segment 6 bases; nucleotides outside the gene matches: 10. The CDR3 has 16 amino acids. Germline V lookup: CDR1 SGHVS, CDR2 FNYEAQ. The CDR3 sequence is CASSSIVTSGKDTQYF. The CDR3 nucleotides are TGTGCCAGCAGCTCTATCGTAACTAGCGGGAAGGATACGCAGTATTTT.

The gene calls are TRBV3-1 (or the pseudogene TRBV3-2) and TRBJ2-1; 10 bases align to TRBD2. The CDR3 is 16 amino acids. Losses at the gene ends were 3 bases for V and 7 bases for J; bases not matched to a gene: 9. CDR1 and CDR2 (germline): LGHDT, YNNKEL (reference sequence). The CDR3 sequence is CASSHISGRARNEQFF. The CDR3 bases are TGTGCCAGCAGCCACATAAGCGGGAGGGCTAGGAATGAGCAGTTCTTC.

This clone was observed once. V is TRBV11-2 and J is TRBJ2-2; the match to TRBD1 covers 8 bases. Germline lookup yields CDR1 SGHAT and CDR2 FQNNGV. J lost 3 bases, V lost 5 bases, and 5 bases had no gene match. The CDR3 has 15 amino acids. The CDR3 DNA sequence: TGTGCCAGCAGCGCCCGACAGGGGCACACCGGGGAGCTGTTTTTT. It is translated as CASSARQGHTGELFF.

V is TRBV5-1 and J is TRBJ1-1; D is unresolved. V lost 2 bases and J lost 1, with 9 bases in between. Germline-derived CDR1 and CDR2 are SGHRS and YFSETQ. The CDR3 is 14 residues long. As DNA, the CDR3 is TGCGCCAGCAGCTTCGTGGTGGCGAACACTGAAGCTTTCTTT. Its protein product is CASSFVVANTEAFF.

The chain is built from TRBV4-1 and TRBJ1-6; 10 positions agree with TRBD1. Per germline, CDR1 MGHRA and CDR2 YSYEKL. V shed 2 bases, J shed 9 bases, and the junction held 10 bases outside the gene matches. CDR3 size: 17 residues. Written as DNA, the CDR3 is TGCGCCAGCAGCCAACCGACGGGACAGGGGCTTGCTTCACCCCTCCACTTT. It encodes CASSQPTGQGLASPLHF.

This chain uses TRBV18 with TRBJ1-4; 9 nucleotides line up with TRBD1. The germline CDR1 and CDR2 sequences are KGHSH and LQKENI. After removal of 2 bases from V and 6 bases from J, the junction contained 10 bases not matched to a gene. The CDR3 runs to 17 residues. CDR3 bases: TGTGCCAGCTCACCAGATGTCTCGGGGACAGGGTATGAAAAACTGTTTTTT. It encodes CASSPDVSGTGYEKLFF. Full variable domain (remainder filled in from reference TRBV18 and TRBJ1-4): NAGVMQNPRHLVRRRGQEARLRCSPMKGHSHVYWYRQLPEEGLKFMVYLQKENIIDESGMPKERFSAEFPKEGPSILRIQQVVRGDSAAYFCASSPDVSGTGYEKLFFGSGTQLSVL.